What follows are 20 T cell receptor beta chains derived from one specimen sequenced in a study of OX40 agonist ivuxolimab in advanced cancers. Using immunoSEQ multiplex PCR, the repertoire was profiled, and TCRdb retains in-frame clones only, with some absent. The repertoire holds 78,000 or so clones, around 84% seen once, with 17% in the top ten. The material was CD4+ or CD8+ T cells sorted from blood, obtained in a trial of the OX40 agonist ivuxolimab. These receptor sequences come from an adult with an advanced solid tumor such as melanoma, head and neck, liver or kidney cancer.

This clone has only a few counts. The chain couples TRBV29-1 to TRBJ2-3; 9 nucleotides align to TRBD1. The germline CDR1 and CDR2 sequences are SQVTM and ANQGSEA. J gave up 5 bases and V 2 bases, and 8 bases lay outside the gene matches. The CDR3 length is 15 residues. CDR3 nucleotides: TGCAGCGTTGAACCCCAGGACAGGGGACAAGATACGCAGTATTTT. Protein product: CSVEPQDRGQDTQYF.

This chain connects TRBV5-1 to TRBJ2-1, with TRBD2 matching over 7 bases. With V trimmed by 7 bases and J by 6 bases, 10 bases remained unmatched. The length of the CDR3 is 14 residues. CDR1 SGHRS and CDR2 YFSETQ come from the germline V gene. The CDR3 DNA reads as TGCGCCAGCCGAAACGACCCGGGGGGCAATGAGCAGTTCTTC. Translating it yields CASRNDPGGNEQFF.

This chain uses TRBV2 with TRBJ2-3, with D unclear. Trimming left V 5 bases short and J 2 bases short, with 11 bases between. This CDR3 region has 14 residues. Germline-derived CDR1 and CDR2 are SNHLY and FYNNEI. The CDR3: CASSLTLSTDTQYF. CDR3 nucleotide sequence: TGTGCCAGCAGTCTGACACTTTCCACAGATACGCAGTATTTT.

The chain carries TRBV7-9 and TRBJ2-1, with D possibly called TRBD1 or TRBD2 (5 bases each). CDR3 length: 14 amino acids. The V gene lost 5 bases and the J gene lost 10 bases, with 18 bases spanning the gap. The germline V gene has CDR1 SEHNR and CDR2 FQNEAQ (reference sequence). The CDR3 loop is CASSGQGAEGEQFF. The DNA of the CDR3 is TGTGCCAGCAGCGGCCAGGGAGCGGAAGGGGAGCAGTTCTTC.

The CDR3 protein is CASSLQGNQPQHF. The DNA for the CDR3 is TGTGCCAGCAGCCTACAGGGTAATCAGCCCCAGCATTTT. The chain combines TRBV6-5 with TRBJ1-5; weak D call: TRBD1 (6 bases). CDR3 size: 13 residues. V was trimmed by 6 bases and J by 4 bases, leaving 10 bases between them. Germline loops: CDR1 MNHEY, CDR2 SVGAGI.

CDR3 sequence: CASSTRVSAYEQYF. The CDR3 coding sequence is TGTGCCAGTAGCACCCGGGTTAGCGCCTACGAGCAGTACTTC. This sequence joins TRBV19 and TRBJ2-7; D is perhaps TRBD2 (5 bases). CDR3 length: 14 amino acids. Per the germline V gene, CDR1 is LNHDA and CDR2 is SQIVND (reference sequence). The V end was cut by 6 bases, the J end by 2 bases, with 14 bases between.

V usage is TRBV18 and J usage is TRBJ2-2; TRBD1 might be the D (5 bases). The CDR3 consists of 16 residues. The germline V gene has CDR1 KGHSH and CDR2 LQKENI. The ends were cut back, 3 bases at V and 4 bases at J, with 15 bases in the middle. As DNA, the CDR3 is TGTGCCAGCTCACCCGTCAGGGCGCGAGGCACCGGGGAGCTGTTTTTT. Encoded protein: CASSPVRARGTGELFF. Supplemented by reference TRBV18 and TRBJ2-2, the full variable domain reads NAGVMQNPRHLVRRRGQEARLRCSPMKGHSHVYWYRQLPEEGLKFMVYLQKENIIDESGMPKERFSAEFPKEGPSILRIQQVVRGDSAAYFCASSPVRARGTGELFFGEGSRLTVL.

V is TRBV9 and J is TRBJ1-4; 7 bases fit TRBD1. Trimming took 3 bases from V and 5 from J; bases not matched to a gene: 7. CDR3 length equals 15 residues. Germline CDR1 is SGDLS and CDR2 is YYNGEE. CDR3 nucleotide sequence: TGTGCCAGCAGCGCGATGGGACAGCTAAATGAAAAACTGTTTTTT. Translated: CASSAMGQLNEKLFF.

This clone showed up just a few times. The J gene is TRBJ2-7, the V gene TRBV28; TRBD2 matches at 10 bases. The CDR3 runs 15 residues. The germline gives CDR1 MDHEN, CDR2 SYDVKM. With V trimmed by 7 bases and J by 7 bases, 13 bases remained unmatched. The CDR3 nucleotides are TGTGCCAGCATCCCCCTGGTAGCGGGAGGCCAAGAGCAGTACTTC. Residues: CASIPLVAGGQEQYF.

The chain carries TRBV11-3 and TRBJ2-2; D possibly matches TRBD1 or TRBD2 (5 bases each). The CDR3 runs to 13 residues. The germline gives CDR1 SGHNT, CDR2 YENEEA. V shed 3 bases and J shed 7 bases, with 9 bases lying between them. CDR3 protein: CASSLGDLGELFF. The CDR3 bases are TGTGCCAGCAGCTTGGGGGATCTCGGGGAGCTGTTTTTT. Variable domain in full (rest from reference TRBV11-3 and TRBJ2-2): EAGVVQSPRYKIIEKKQPVAFWCNPISGHNTLYWYLQNLGQGPELLIRYENEEAVDDSQLPKDRFSAERLKGVDSTLKIQPAELGDSAVYLCASSLGDLGELFFGEGSRLTVL.

The genes are TRBV6-5 and TRBJ1-1; tentatively, D is TRBD1 (5 bases). This CDR3 is built from 16 residues. Germline CDR1 MNHEY, CDR2 SVGAGI. V was pared by 4 bases and J by 6 bases, with 21 bases between. The CDR3 sequence: CASSFPVTARTPEAFF. The CDR3 DNA is TGTGCCAGCAGTTTCCCTGTGACAGCAAGAACCCCTGAAGCTTTCTTT.

A single count supports this clone. V is TRBV2 and J is TRBJ2-2; D possibly corresponds to TRBD2 (5 bases). With 2 bases removed from V and 4 bases from J, the gap between germline ends came to 8 bases. Germline CDR1 reads SNHLY; CDR2 reads FYNNEI. There are 14 residues in the CDR3. The chain's CDR3 is CASSESAGTGELFF. The CDR3 DNA is TGTGCCAGCAGTGAATCGGCGGGCACCGGGGAGCTGTTTTTT.

This clone was detected only once. This chain links TRBV7-2 with TRBJ2-1; the D call may be TRBD1 or TRBD2 (5 bases each). V was trimmed by 5 bases and J by 2 bases, leaving 13 bases between them. The CDR3 extends over 15 amino acids. In germline, CDR1 is SGHTA, CDR2 FQGNSA. The CDR3 nucleotides are TGTGCCAGCAGCGCAGAGGGGACCACCTACAATGAGCAGTTCTTC. It encodes CASSAEGTTYNEQFF.

The J gene is TRBJ2-1, the V gene TRBV5-1; 9 bases map to TRBD2. Germline CDR1 and CDR2: SGHRS and YFSETQ. The junction had 5 bases not matched to a gene; V was cut back by 4 bases and J by 3 bases. The CDR3 totals 15 residues. The CDR3 DNA sequence: TGCGCCAGCAGCCTCTCTAGCGGGGACTACAATGAGCAGTTCTTC. This gives the protein CASSLSSGDYNEQFF.

The genes are TRBV2 and TRBJ2-2, with 11 bases identical to TRBD2. There are 16 residues in the CDR3. CDR1 and CDR2 from the germline V gene are SNHLY and FYNNEI. With 4 bases clipped from V and 6 bases from J, the junction kept 7 bases outside the gene matches. Written as DNA, the CDR3 is TGTGCCAGCAGTGGTTTAGCGGGAGGGCCGGCCGGGGAGCTGTTTTTT. Its protein product is CASSGLAGGPAGELFF.

This rearrangement joins TRBV19 to TRBJ2-7; TRBD2 aligns across 13 bases. The length of the CDR3 is 17 residues. Germline V gives CDR1 LNHDA, CDR2 SQIVND (reference sequence). The junction had 11 bases not matched to a gene; V was cut back by 5 bases and J by 4 bases. CDR3 residues: CASSPGAGLAGEYEQYF. CDR3 bases: TGTGCCAGTAGTCCTGGAGCCGGACTAGCGGGAGAATACGAGCAGTACTTC. Looking up the rest from reference TRBV19 and TRBJ2-7 gives the full variable domain: DGGITQSPKYLFRKEGQNVTLSCEQNLNHDAMYWYRQDPGQGLRLIYYSQIVNDFQKGDIAEGYSVSREKKESFPLTVTSAQKNPTAFYLCASSPGAGLAGEYEQYFGPGTRLTVT.

The chain is built from TRBV6-1 and TRBJ1-3; D uncertain. The CDR3 loop spans 12 amino acids. The ends were cut back, 3 bases at V and 7 bases at J, with 7 bases in the middle. Germline V gene sequence: CDR1 MNHNS, CDR2 SASEGT. The CDR3 here is CASSESPNTIYF. The CDR3, as DNA: TGTGCCAGCAGTGAGTCCCCGAACACCATATATTTT.

This chain joins TRBV9 and TRBJ2-2; maybe TRBD2 (5 bases). The CDR3 covers 15 residues. CDR1 is SGDLS and CDR2 is YYNGEE in the germline V gene. Trimming shortened V by 4 bases and J by 0 bases, and 10 bases separated the two germline ends. This CDR3 reads CASSLSGANTGELFF. The CDR3 nucleotides are TGTGCCAGCAGCTTGAGCGGAGCGAACACCGGGGAGCTGTTTTTT.

The J gene is TRBJ1-2, the V gene TRBV4-1, with 8 bases identical to TRBD1. CDR3 length: 14 residues. The junction had 6 bases not matched to a gene; V was cut back by 5 bases and J by 4 bases. Germline V gene lookup returns CDR1 MGHRA and CDR2 YSYEKL. The DNA of the CDR3 is TGCGCCAGCAGCTCTCGTGGACAGGGCTATGGCTACACCTTC. Residues: CASSSRGQGYGYTF.

This clone was seen a single time. The chain links TRBV7-6 to TRBJ2-2; the match to TRBD1 covers 8 bases. CDR3 size: 18 residues. Germline-derived CDR1 and CDR2 are SGHVS and FNYEAQ. J was trimmed by 5 bases and V by 5 bases; bases with no gene match: 16. The chain's CDR3 is CASSRTHQGAYDTGELFF. DNA for the CDR3: TGTGCCAGCAGCCGTACTCATCAGGGGGCGTATGATACCGGGGAGCTGTTTTTT.